This T cell receptor beta chain was profiled in a study of T-cell memory formation after mild COVID-19. UMIs and sample barcodes were carried by the TCR alpha and TCR beta cDNA libraries that 5'RACE produced using constant-segment primers. TCRdb re-called the 5' RACE reads with MiXCR, one entry per CDR3 protein. This sample has about 410,000 distinct CDR3 sequences; around 22% occur once, and the top ten carry over 10%. The study's findings and limits: Pre-infection memory showed some responding clones, and this suggested that cross-reactive memory joined. Contracting clones from day 15 to 85 had balanced CD4/CD8; later expanders favoured CD4+. Clones that contracted clustered mainly in CM and EM if CD4+ and in EMRA if CD8+.

Unmatched junction bases numbered 4, after V lost 5 bases and J lost 4 bases. CDR3 size: 13 residues. This clonotype has just a few counts. As yet, its antigen is unknown. The J gene is TRBJ2-5, the V gene TRBV12-3 or TRBV12-4; 7 nucleotides agree with TRBD1. Sequencing was done on a sample of PBMCs or a T cell subset sorted from them (not recorded which). The source is an adult woman who had mild COVID-19 (a few samples of this study predate the infection). Cell type and time point are not known. The CDR3 protein is CASSGTEPETQYF. CDR3 nucleotide sequence: TGTGCCAGCAGTGGGACAGAACCAGAGACCCAGTACTTC.